One sample yielded the 20 T cell receptor beta chains listed below, sequenced in a study of cytomegalovirus exposure and HLA in healthy donors. It was with 60 Vbeta and 13 Jbeta primers that the PCR ran. TCRdb's table, derived via immunoSEQ multiplex PCR, lists solely in-frame clones and lacks some. In the table there are under 200,000 clones, roughly 76% of which are singletons. Sequenced input: PBMCs. These receptors came from a human donor in good health.

Concerning this clone: Other DNA sequences in this specimen translate into the identical CDR3. This chain connects TRBV6-5 to TRBJ2-7, with D tentatively TRBD1 (6 bases). V was trimmed by 6 bases and J by 5 bases, leaving 8 bases between them. The CDR3 spans 11 residues. In germline, CDR1 is MNHEY, CDR2 SVGAGI. CDR3 in amino acids: CASSQGNEQYF. The CDR3, as DNA: TGTGCCAGCAGCCAGGGGAACGAGCAGTACTTC.

This clone occurred a few times. The gene calls are TRBV4-3 and TRBJ2-7; unclear D gene. From germline, CDR1 is LGHNA and CDR2 YSLEER. This CDR3 is built from 15 residues. V was shortened by 0 bases and J by 0 bases, with 9 bases between the two germline ends. The CDR3 DNA is TGCGCCAGCAGCCAAGATCTGAGTTTCTCCTACGAGCAGTACTTC. As protein: CASSQDLSFSYEQYF.

This rearrangement joins TRBV5-6 to TRBJ1-2, with 8 bases identical to TRBD1. V dropped 4 bases and J dropped 4; count of bases not matched to a gene: 12. CDR1 is SGHDT and CDR2 is YYEEEE in the germline V gene. The length of the CDR3 is 16 residues. The CDR3 sequence is CASSPEGRGRFYGYTF. The CDR3 DNA reads TGTGCCAGCAGCCCAGAGGGCAGGGGGCGTTTCTATGGCTACACCTTC. The full variable domain, completed using reference TRBV5-6 and TRBJ1-2, is DAGVTQSPTHLIKTRGQQVTLRCSPKSGHDTVSWYQQALGQGPQFIFQYYEEEERQRGNFPDRFSGHQFPNYSSELNVNALLLGDSALYLCASSPEGRGRFYGYTFGSGTRLTVV.

This chain joins TRBV30 and TRBJ1-1; D ambiguous. The germline CDR1 and CDR2 sequences are GTSNPN and SVGIG (reference sequence). This CDR3 has 15 amino acids. Trimming cost V 0 bases and J 0 bases, with 11 bases left between them. The CDR3 nucleotides read TGTGCCTGGAGTGTACCCGCAGCGCTGAACACTGAAGCTTTCTTT. Protein: CAWSVPAALNTEAFF. Based on the CDR3 plus reference TRBV30 and TRBJ1-1, the full variable domain is SQTIHQWPATLVQPVGSPLSLECTVEGTSNPNLYWYRQAAGRGLQLLFYSVGIGQISSEVPQNLSASRPQDRQFILSSKKLLLSDSGFYLCAWSVPAALNTEAFFGQGTRLTVV.

This chain links TRBV7-9 with TRBJ2-1, with D perhaps matching TRBD2 (6 bases). The CDR3 runs 14 residues. Germline V gives CDR1 SEHNR, CDR2 FQNEAQ (reference sequence). V was shortened by 0 bases and J by 6 bases, with 9 bases between the two germline ends. As DNA, the CDR3 is TGTGCCAGCAGCTTAGCCGGAGGGATCAATGAGCAGTTCTTC. This translates into CASSLAGGINEQFF.

The V call is TRBV7-2, the J call TRBJ2-1; D possibly corresponds to TRBD2 (6 bases). The CDR3 loop spans 13 amino acids. V lost 1 base, J lost 7 bases, and 8 bases lay in between. CDR1 is SGHTA and CDR2 is FQGNSA in the germline V gene. The CDR3 nucleotides are TGTGCCAGCAGCTTAGTAGGAGGGAATGAGCAGTTCTTC. The encoded protein is CASSLVGGNEQFF.

This clone came up once. V gene TRBV6-6 combines with J gene TRBJ2-5; 10 bases map to TRBD2. Germline values: CDR1 MNHNY, CDR2 SVGAGI (reference sequence). The CDR3 has 15 amino acids. V was clipped by 8 bases and J by 5 bases; unmatched bases: 11. The CDR3 is CASSTSGPTLETQYF. The CDR3 bases are TGTGCCAGCTCGACTAGCGGGCCAACCTTGGAGACCCAGTACTTC.

V and J are TRBV6-1 and TRBJ2-3, with D maybe TRBD1 (6 bases). CDR3 length: 14 residues. The germline V and J ends were trimmed by 7 bases and 3 bases, with 14 bases remaining between them. The germline V gene has CDR1 MNHNS and CDR2 SASEGT. As DNA, the CDR3 is TGTGCCAGCACAGGGGACACAGGGACAGATACGCAGTATTTT. Its translation: CASTGDTGTDTQYF.

Concerning this clone itself: The CDR3 end shows no conserved phenylalanine or tryptophan, and so a read error is likely. The gene calls are TRBV6-1 and TRBJ1-2, with 8 bases identical to TRBD1. Germline loops: CDR1 MNHNS, CDR2 SASEGT. Trimming removed 4 bases from V and 8 bases from J; junction bases left unmatched: 6. The CDR3 has 13 residues. For the CDR3, the DNA is TGTGCCAGCAGTGTCGACAGGGGAGACGGCTACACCCTC. Its translation is CASSVDRGDGYTL.

The chain couples TRBV27 to TRBJ2-7; perhaps TRBD2 as D (7 bases). CDR3 length: 15 amino acids. The germline V gene encodes CDR1 MNHEY and CDR2 SMNVEV (reference sequence). The ends were cut back, 3 bases at V and 6 bases at J, with 18 bases in the middle. CDR3 protein: CASSLIGGRVTEQYF. The CDR3 nucleotides are TGTGCCAGCAGTTTGATCGGGGGGCGCGTGACCGAGCAGTACTTC.

CDR3: CASSVPGKTYNEQFF. The DNA of the CDR3 is TGTGCCAGCAGTGTACCGGGGAAGACCTACAATGAGCAGTTCTTC. V gene TRBV2 combines with J gene TRBJ2-1, with D perhaps TRBD2 (5 bases). Trimming shortened V by 4 bases and J by 2 bases, and 12 bases separated the two germline ends. Germline V CDR1 and CDR2: SNHLY, FYNNEI. The CDR3 sequence is 15 residues long. Based on the CDR3 plus reference TRBV2 and TRBJ2-1, the full variable domain is EPEVTQTPSHQVTQMGQEVILRCVPISNHLYFYWYRQILGQKVEFLVSFYNNEISEKSEIFDDQFSVERPDGSNFTLKIRSTKLEDSAMYFCASSVPGKTYNEQFFGPGTRLTVL.

V usage is TRBV11-2 and J usage is TRBJ2-1; TRBD1 matches 10 bases. V lost 5 bases and J lost 6; bases outside the gene matches: 10. The CDR3 runs 16 residues. Germline values: CDR1 SGHAT, CDR2 FQNNGV. The CDR3 is CASSGPSGTGVNEQFF. The CDR3 coding sequence is TGTGCCAGCAGCGGACCCTCAGGGACAGGGGTCAATGAGCAGTTCTTC.

The chain joins TRBV4-1 to TRBJ2-3; 9 positions match TRBD2. The CDR3 has 16 amino acids. CDR1 is MGHRA and CDR2 is YSYEKL in the germline V gene. V shed 0 bases and J 6 bases; nucleotides not matched to a gene: 7. CDR3 bases: TGCGCCAGCAGCCAAGATCCGGCGGGGGGGGGCGATACGCAGTATTTT. This gives the protein CASSQDPAGGGDTQYF.

This clone occurred a few times. The chain is built from TRBV4-1 and TRBJ1-1, with TRBD1 identical over 10 bases. The CDR3 extends over 15 amino acids. Unmatched junction bases numbered 10, after V lost 2 bases and J lost 10 bases. Germline V gene data show CDR1 as MGHRA and CDR2 as YSYEKL. Written as DNA, the CDR3 is TGCGCCAGCAGCCAACCGGGACAGGGGTTTTCGCTAGCTTTCTTT. Protein product: CASSQPGQGFSLAFF.

The gene calls are TRBV11-2 and TRBJ2-2; 13 bases agree with TRBD2. The CDR3 has 17 amino acids. The germline V gene encodes CDR1 SGHAT and CDR2 FQNNGV. Trimming removed 5 bases from V and 3 bases from J; junction bases left unmatched: 6. CDR3 sequence reads: CASSQLAGGPDTGELFF. Written as DNA, the CDR3 is TGTGCCAGCAGCCAACTAGCGGGGGGGCCCGACACCGGGGAGCTGTTTTTT. The full variable domain, in which reference TRBV11-2 and TRBJ2-2 provide the parts outside the CDR3, is EAGVAQSPRYKIIEKRQSVAFWCNPISGHATLYWYQQILGQGPKLLIQFQNNGVVDDSQLPKDRFSAERLKGVDSTLKIQPAKLEDSAVYLCASSQLAGGPDTGELFFGEGSRLTVL.

V and J are TRBV7-9 and TRBJ2-3; 8 positions agree with TRBD2. The germline gives CDR1 SEHNR, CDR2 FQNEAQ (reference sequence). V shed 5 bases, J shed 1 base, and the junction held 2 bases outside the gene matches. This CDR3 is 14 amino acids long. Written as DNA, the CDR3 is TGTGCCAGCAGCGCTAGCGGGCGCACAGATACGCAGTATTTT. Translation: CASSASGRTDTQYF.

In its sample, this clone was seen once. This chain links TRBV9 with TRBJ2-5, with 9 positions matching TRBD1. This CDR3 spans 16 amino acids. In germline, CDR1 is SGDLS, CDR2 YYNGEE. V lost 2 bases to trimming and J lost 2 bases; unmatched junction nucleotides: 7. CDR3 nucleotides: TGTGCCAGCAGCGTCAAGGACAGGGGACGGCAAGAGACCCAGTACTTC. Translating it yields CASSVKDRGRQETQYF.

J is TRBJ2-7 and V is TRBV7-2; maybe TRBD2 (6 bases). CDR3 length equals 15 residues. V lost 3 bases and J lost 7, with 19 bases in between. Germline V gene sequence: CDR1 SGHTA, CDR2 FQGNSA. The CDR3 reads CASSLVPSVPREQYF. CDR3 bases: TGTGCCAGCAGCTTGGTGCCTAGCGTCCCTAGGGAGCAGTACTTC.

The genes are TRBV5-1 and TRBJ2-7; tentatively, D is TRBD1 (9 bases). CDR1 is SGHRS, CDR2 YFSETQ, per germline. The CDR3 runs to 15 residues. V was clipped by 4 bases and J by 6 bases, with 20 bases between them. This CDR3 reads CASSPGGTGFGEQYF. The CDR3 DNA reads TGCGCCAGCAGCCCGGGAGGGACAGGGTTCGGCGAGCAGTACTTC.

The genes are TRBV19 and TRBJ1-6; 8 positions match TRBD1. The length of the CDR3 is 14 residues. With 2 bases clipped from V and 8 bases from J, the junction kept 2 bases outside the gene matches. Germline lookup yields CDR1 LNHDA and CDR2 SQIVND (reference sequence). This chain's CDR3 is CASSISGGDSPLHF. The CDR3, as DNA: TGTGCCAGTAGTATATCAGGGGGCGATTCACCCCTCCACTTT.